These 9 T cell receptor beta chains were sequenced from one sample in a study of blood T cell repertoires in COVID-19. This table comes from immunoSEQ multiplex PCR, and its TCRdb copy is limited to in-frame clones, with some not included. Among about 240,000 clones listed, about nine tenths were seen once. The sequenced material came from peripheral blood. The receptors were gathered from a man aged 55 to 69 who had recovered from COVID-19.

The J gene is TRBJ2-1, the V gene TRBV5-1; D possibly corresponds to TRBD1 (6 bases). Deletions cut 4 bases from V and 2 bases from J, with 13 bases between. The CDR3 covers 15 residues. Germline loops: CDR1 SGHRS, CDR2 YFSETQ. CDR3 bases: TGCGCCAGCAGCGACGGACAGCTGACCTACAATGAGCAGTTCTTC. Protein sequence: CASSDGQLTYNEQFF. The variable domain in full, completed from reference TRBV5-1 and TRBJ2-1, reads KAGVTQTPRYLIKTRGQQVTLSCSPISGHRSVSWYQQTPGQGLQFLFEYFSETQRNKGNFPGRFSGRQFSNSRSEMNVSTLELGDSALYLCASSDGQLTYNEQFFGPGTRLTVL.

This clone was detected once. The V and J genes are TRBV30 and TRBJ1-4; TRBD1 matches 9 bases. The CDR3 consists of 15 residues. The V gene end was trimmed by 2 bases and the J gene end by 10 bases; junction bases not matched to a gene: 11. Per the germline V gene, CDR1 is GTSNPN and CDR2 is SVGIG (reference sequence). CDR3: CAWSRDGTGRGKLFF. CDR3 nucleotide sequence: TGTGCCTGGAGTCGGGACGGGACAGGGAGGGGAAAACTGTTTTTT.

This chain connects TRBV7-8 to TRBJ2-5; TRBD2 agrees at 9 bases. V was clipped by 5 bases and J by 1 base; unmatched bases: 14. Germline lookup yields CDR1 SGHVS and CDR2 FQNEAQ. The CDR3 covers 18 residues. This chain's CDR3 is CASSPRGAGGRPQETQYF. In DNA, the CDR3 is TGTGCCAGCAGCCCCCGAGGAGCGGGGGGTCGCCCCCAAGAGACCCAGTACTTC.

This chain links TRBV11-2 with TRBJ2-7, with D possibly matching TRBD1 (5 bases). The CDR3 is made up of 15 amino acids. Trimming stripped 0 bases from V and 0 bases from J, with 9 bases between. CDR1 is SGHAT and CDR2 is FQNNGV in the germline V gene. CDR3 DNA sequence: TGTGCCAGCAGCTTAGACCTCAGGGCCTCCTACGAGCAGTACTTC. It encodes CASSLDLRASYEQYF. Full variable domain (remainder filled in from reference TRBV11-2 and TRBJ2-7): EAGVAQSPRYKIIEKRQSVAFWCNPISGHATLYWYQQILGQGPKLLIQFQNNGVVDDSQLPKDRFSAERLKGVDSTLKIQPAKLEDSAVYLCASSLDLRASYEQYFGPGTRLTVT.

There are a few counts of this clone. A read error may produce the germline difference seen at one junction end. The genes are TRBV5-6 and TRBJ1-6; D call uncertain. Looked up from germline, CDR1 is SGHDT and CDR2 is YYEEEE. CDR3 size: 14 residues. CDR3 in amino acids: CASSLASYNSPLHF. CDR3 in DNA: TGTGCCAGCAGTTTGGCTTCCTATAATTCACCCCTCCACTTT. The full variable domain, completed using reference TRBV5-6 and TRBJ1-6, is DAGVTQSPTHLIKTRGQQVTLRCSPKSGHDTVSWYQQALGQGPQFIFQYYEEEERQRGNFPDRFSGHQFPNYSSELNVNALLLGDSALYLCASSLASYNSPLHFGNGTRLTVT.

This clone has just one count. V gene TRBV9 combines with J gene TRBJ2-7; 7 nucleotides align to TRBD1. This CDR3 comprises 15 residues. Germline V gene sequence: CDR1 SGDLS, CDR2 YYNGEE. The V segment lost 0 bases and the J segment 2 bases; nucleotides outside the gene matches: 5. The CDR3 is CASSVGGTVAYEQYF. The CDR3 nucleotides read TGTGCCAGCAGCGTAGGAGGGACAGTTGCCTACGAGCAGTACTTC.

This clone was detected once. The CDR3 protein is CASSPTGNEQFF. CDR3 nucleotide sequence: TGTGCCAGCAGCCCGACTGGAAATGAGCAGTTCTTC. The chain links TRBV11-2 to TRBJ2-1; no clear D. The CDR3 runs to 12 residues. V shed 5 bases and J shed 7 bases, with 9 bases lying between them. CDR1 and CDR2 from the germline V gene are SGHAT and FQNNGV.

The rearrangement uses TRBV20-1 and TRBJ2-7; the match to TRBD1 covers 8 bases. This CDR3 region has 12 residues. V was pared by 3 bases and J by 7 bases, with 5 bases of the junction left unmatched. Germline lookup yields CDR1 DFQATT and CDR2 SNEGSKA (reference sequence). The CDR3 DNA is TGCAGTGCTAGTAGACAGGGGAGAGAGCAGTACGTC. This codes for CSASRQGREQYV.

The chain joins TRBV9 to TRBJ2-7; D unresolved. Germline assignment: CDR1 SGDLS and CDR2 YYNGEE. This CDR3 has 17 residues. V was trimmed by 4 bases and J by 4 bases, leaving 24 bases between them. The CDR3 DNA follows: TGTGCCAGCAGCCCCGAATCGACTGTCATCACACCTTACGAGCAGTACTTC. The encoded protein is CASSPESTVITPYEQYF. Variable domain in full (rest from reference TRBV9 and TRBJ2-7): DSGVTQTPKHLITATGQRVTLRCSPRSGDLSVYWYQQSLDQGLQFLIQYYNGEERAKGNILERFSAQQFPDLHSELNLSSLELGDSALYFCASSPESTVITPYEQYFGPGTRLTVT.